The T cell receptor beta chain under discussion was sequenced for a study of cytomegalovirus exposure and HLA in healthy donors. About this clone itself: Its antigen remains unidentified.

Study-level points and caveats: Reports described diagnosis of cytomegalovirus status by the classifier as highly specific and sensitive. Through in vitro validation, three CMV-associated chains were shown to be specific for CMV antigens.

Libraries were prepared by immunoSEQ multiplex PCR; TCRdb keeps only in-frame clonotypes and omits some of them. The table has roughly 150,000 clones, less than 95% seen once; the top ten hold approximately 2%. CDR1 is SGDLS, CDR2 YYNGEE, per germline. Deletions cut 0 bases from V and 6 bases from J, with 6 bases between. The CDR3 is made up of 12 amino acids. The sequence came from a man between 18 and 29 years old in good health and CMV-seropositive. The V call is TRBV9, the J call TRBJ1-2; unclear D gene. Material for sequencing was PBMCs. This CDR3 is CASSVGDNGYTF. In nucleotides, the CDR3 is TGTGCCAGCAGCGTAGGAGACAATGGCTACACCTTC. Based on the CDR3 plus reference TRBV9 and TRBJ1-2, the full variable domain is DSGVTQTPKHLITATGQRVTLRCSPRSGDLSVYWYQQSLDQGLQFLIQYYNGEERAKGNILERFSAQQFPDLHSELNLSSLELGDSALYFCASSVGDNGYTFGSGTRLTVV.